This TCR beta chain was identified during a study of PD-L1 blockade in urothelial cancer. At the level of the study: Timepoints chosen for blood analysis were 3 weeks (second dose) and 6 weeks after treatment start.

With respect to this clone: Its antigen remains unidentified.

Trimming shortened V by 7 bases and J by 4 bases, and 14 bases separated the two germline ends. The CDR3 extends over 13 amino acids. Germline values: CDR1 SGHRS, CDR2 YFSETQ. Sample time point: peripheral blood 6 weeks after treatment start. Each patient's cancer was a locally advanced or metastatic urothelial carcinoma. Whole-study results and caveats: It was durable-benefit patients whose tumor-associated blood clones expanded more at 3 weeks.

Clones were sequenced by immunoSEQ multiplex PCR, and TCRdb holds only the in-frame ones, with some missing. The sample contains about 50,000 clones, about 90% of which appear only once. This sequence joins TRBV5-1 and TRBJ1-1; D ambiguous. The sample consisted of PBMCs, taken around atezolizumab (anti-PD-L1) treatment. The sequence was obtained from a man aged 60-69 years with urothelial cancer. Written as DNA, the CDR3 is TGCGCCAGCCGAACACCCCCTGGCACTGAAGCTTTCTTT. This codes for CASRTPPGTEAFF. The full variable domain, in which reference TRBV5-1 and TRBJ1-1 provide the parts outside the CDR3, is KAGVTQTPRYLIKTRGQQVTLSCSPISGHRSVSWYQQTPGQGLQFLFEYFSETQRNKGNFPGRFSGRQFSNSRSEMNVSTLELGDSALYLCASRTPPGTEAFFGQGTRLTVV.